Detailed here is one TCR beta chain. Its antigen remains unidentified. V was pared by 3 bases and J by 5 bases, with 6 bases of the junction left unmatched. Germline V CDR1 and CDR2: SQVTM, ANQGSEA. The CDR3 runs to 13 residues. The sample belongs to a study of cytomegalovirus exposure and HLA in healthy donors. Findings of the study overall: Common viral pathogens seemed to be connected with several of the most significant clusters, according to a later analysis. A missense variant in DCLRE1C was later tied to TCR beta V- and J-gene trimming.

The PCR used 60 Vbeta and 13 Jbeta primers. Only in-frame clones appear in the TCRdb table, and some are missing; sequencing was by immunoSEQ multiplex PCR. This table lists around 70,000 clones. Sequencing used PBMCs. The receptor was isolated from a female donor in good health and CMV-seropositive. The rearrangement links TRBV29-1 to TRBJ1-1, with 7 bases identical to TRBD1. This CDR3 reads CSVDRQGGTEAFF. The CDR3, as DNA: TGCAGCGTTGATAGACAGGGCGGAACTGAAGCTTTCTTT.